These T cell receptor beta chains were read from a single sample in a study of cytomegalovirus exposure and HLA in healthy donors. The table came from immunoSEQ multiplex PCR; TCRdb's copy has only in-frame clones and leaves some out. The sample shows some 210,000 clones, about 77% of them seen only once. The sequenced material came from PBMCs. Source of these receptors: a young woman in good health and CMV-seropositive. The CDR3 runs from the conserved cysteine through the conserved F or W.

>TRBV7-9|TRBJ1-2
CASSFSNGYTF
>TRBV11-2|TRBJ2-2
CASSSTSGGTGELFF
>TRBV6-1|TRBJ1-5
CASSTGPWQPQHF
>TRBV15|TRBJ2-3
CATSTGTSGSTDTQYF
>TRBV5-4|TRBJ1-2
CASSLGFIQGPLNYGYTF
>TRBV10-3|TRBJ1-4
CAISDGLGGAEKLFF
>TRBV6-6|TRBJ1-1
CASSSQYNTEAFF
>TRBV19|TRBJ2-2
CASRDRATGELFF
>TRBV28|TRBJ1-2
CASLRRGLRGYTF
>TRBV2|TRBJ2-5
CASSHSPRSGRGQETQYF
>TRBV5-4|TRBJ1-1
CASGSSVQQAEAFF
>TRBV6-5|TRBJ1-2
CASRQRGTGAIGTF
>TRBV10-3|TRBJ2-7
CAISQTYEQYF
>TRBV23-1|TRBJ2-2
CASRRGSGTFSTGELFF
>TRBV29-1|TRBJ2-1
CSITPTFQFDRSSYNEQFF
>TRBV29-1|TRBJ2-5
CSGGTSGYQETQYF
>TRBV19|TRBJ2-1
CASKGGPRQFF
>TRBV6-5|TRBJ2-3
CASSYRGQSLTDTQYF
>TRBV28|TRBJ1-3
CASSSDRAHPSGNTIYF
>TRBV18|TRBJ1-1
CASSRDRTNTEAFF
>TRBV25-1|TRBJ2-7
CASSLRAGPYEQYF
>TRBV11-3|TRBJ2-1
CASSPGTSGSGYNEQFF
>TRBV29-1|TRBJ2-2
CSVLAGGYTGELFF
>TRBV29-1|TRBJ2-3
CSVDSAGEADTQYF
>TRBV19|TRBJ2-7
CASSIADSTYEQYF
>TRBV5-1|TRBJ2-3
CASSLGDRGWTDTQYF
>TRBV7-9|TRBJ2-3
CASSLRGWGDTQYF
>TRBV4-3|TRBJ1-2
CASSQDYRGGGAGYTF
>TRBV28|TRBJ2-5
CASSLIGSRGETQYF
>TRBV2|TRBJ1-2
CASSQRGQGGRLGSNYGYTF
>TRBV28|TRBJ1-1
CASSPNRGHWNTEAFF
>TRBV27|TRBJ1-5
CASRITGGVIQPQHF
>TRBV15|TRBJ2-2
CATSRDSPNTGELFF
>TRBV4-1|TRBJ2-2
CASSQGRASGNTGELFF
>TRBV19|TRBJ2-5
CASSTLLRRETQYF